The text below deals with one TCR beta chain. Its cognate antigen has yet to be identified. No clone much larger than this one lies a single base away; base qualities are absent. From the cysteine through the phenylalanine, the CDR3 covers 14 amino acids. The sequence is cut down to CDR3 DNA, 42 bases in frame from base 1. V lost 7 bases and J lost 3 bases, and the count of bases not matched to a germline gene is 8. The immunoSEQ Assay, a bias-controlled multiplex PCR, was used to amplify TCRbeta CDR3 regions from genomic DNA. From the authors' description of their analysis: The number of nucleated cells in each sample was estimated from the amplification of reference gene primers within the assay. To quantify the absolute abundance of each unique TCRbeta CDR3 rearrangement, sequence reads were collapsed and filtered. For each sample, productive Simpson clonality was calculated by taking the square root of Simpson's diversity index across productive rearrangements. Here the immuneACCESS table is served through TCRdb, limited to in-frame sequences with V and J called. Missing clones are a known gap in these copies; in checked studies unresolved V genes cover under half, and the rest lacks a known reason. V and J calls and clone size follow that table, whereas D and trimming were derived from the DNA. This sample comprises some 87,000 clones, roughly 89% of them detected only once. In total, the top ten clones hold more than 3% of the sample.

The sample belongs to a study of blood T cell repertoires in COVID-19 (dated by TCRdb to about 2020). Regarding the complete study: Samples covering the acute and convalescent phases of COVID-19 were provided by collaborators in the United States, Italy and Spain. The samples were drawn from two sources: the first 160 participants of the ongoing ImmuneRACE study, and 1,254 subjects contributed by 6 global collaborators. Deeply sampled blood TCRbeta repertoires from subjects exposed to, actively infected with, or recovered from COVID-19 were included in the dataset. The repertoires were made available in a free public database intended to serve as a resource for research on the immune response to SARS-CoV-2. Where available, HLA class I and class II types were taken from metadata supplied by the sample provider and were not determined by assay-based typing. The material from the prospective study consisted of cDNA or gDNA derived from T cells, B-cell-depleted T cells, or PBMCs. Sample metadata almost always included a de-identified subject ID, COVID-19 status, age in years and sex. General conclusions and limits of the study: The amount of clinical and demographic metadata varied by source and participant and was provided uncurated.

Each collaborating institution followed its own protocols to collect whole blood in K2EDTA tubes. For TCRbeta analysis, collaborator samples were shipped as frozen whole blood, as isolated PBMCs, or as DNA extracted from either sample type. The sequence came from a woman in her seventies with acute or convalescent COVID-19. Sequenced: peripheral blood. In this chain, TRBV23-1 is recombined with TRBJ2-5; 7 nucleotides in the junction match TRBD1. TRBV23-1 is noted as an ORF with a role that remains uncertain. The nucleotides are TGCGCCAGCAATACCCGGGACAGAAAAGAGACCCAGTACTTC. This translates into CASNTRDRKETQYF.